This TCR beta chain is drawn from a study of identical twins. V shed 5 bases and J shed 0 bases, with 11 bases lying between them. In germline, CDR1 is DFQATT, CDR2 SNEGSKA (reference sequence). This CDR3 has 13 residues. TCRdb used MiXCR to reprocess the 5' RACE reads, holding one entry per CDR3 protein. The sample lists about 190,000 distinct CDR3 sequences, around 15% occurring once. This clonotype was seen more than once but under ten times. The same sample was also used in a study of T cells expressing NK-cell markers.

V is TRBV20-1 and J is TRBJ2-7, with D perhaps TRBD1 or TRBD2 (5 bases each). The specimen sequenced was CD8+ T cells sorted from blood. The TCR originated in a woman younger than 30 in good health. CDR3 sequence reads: CSARPGSSYEQYF. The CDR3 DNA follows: TGCAGTGCTCGTCCAGGGAGCTCCTACGAGCAGTACTTC.